Sequencing of this T cell receptor beta chain was carried out in a study of neurological immune-mediated disorders. CDR1 is DFQATT, CDR2 SNEGSKA, per germline (reference sequence). V lost 0 bases to trimming and J lost 0 bases, with 15 bases between them. This CDR3 is built from 17 residues. 5'RACE with 10-nucleotide random UMIs produced the cDNA. The yield of each sequencing run was over 160 million TCR-beta sequences from 15-18 subjects. TCRdb processed the 5' RACE reads anew with MiXCR; each CDR3 protein has one entry. The profile shows tens of thousands of distinct CDR3 sequences, approximately 5% of them singletons. This clonotype was counted at least ten times. The antigen is undetermined. Broader study findings: It was the repertoires of 18 of 34 multiple sclerosis patients that phylogenetic grouping placed in one related-CDR3 cluster, which is a possible signature.

V gene TRBV20-1 combines with J gene TRBJ2-1; D ambiguous. The clonotype was recovered from a woman in her 30s with multiple sclerosis. Sequencing input: PBMCs. The CDR3 loop is CSARDRITPGSYNEQFF. The CDR3 coding sequence is TGCAGTGCTAGAGATAGGATTACTCCAGGCTCCTACAATGAGCAGTTCTTC.